The text below deals with one TCR beta chain. The record originates from a study of CD8 T cells in Susac syndrome. CD8+ and CD4+ T cells circulating in blood were sequenced for TCR beta. Random hexamers were used to reverse transcribe 0.5 to 1 ug of RNA. MiXCR, applied by TCRdb to the immunoSEQ multiplex PCR reads, yields one record per CDR3 protein. This repertoire shows roughly 120,000 distinct CDR3 sequences, roughly 94% found once; its top ten account for less than 0.15%. Germline values: CDR1 SGHDN, CDR2 FVKESK. The V gene end was trimmed by 4 bases and the J gene end by 7 bases; junction bases not matched to a gene: 7. The CDR3 runs 13 residues.

The chain links TRBV14 to TRBJ2-7; 7 bases map to TRBD2. The TCR comes from a human donor with multiple sclerosis. The sample taken for sequencing was CD4+ T cells from PBMCs. CDR3 residues: CASSLRLGGEQYF. The CDR3, as DNA: TGTGCCAGCAGCCTAAGACTGGGAGGGGAGCAGTACTTC.